Following are 29 T cell receptor beta chains from one sample sequenced in a study of cytomegalovirus exposure and HLA in healthy donors. PCR used 60 Vbeta primers and 13 Jbeta primers. Sequenced by immunoSEQ multiplex PCR; TCRdb stores in-frame clones only, minus some. The sample comprises around 160,000 clones, around 73% of which are singletons, and under 2% rests with the top ten. Sequenced input: PBMCs. These receptors were obtained from a woman between 18 and 29 years old in good health and CMV-seronegative.

This sequence joins TRBV29-1 and TRBJ2-7; TRBD1 agrees at 8 bases. J was trimmed by 3 bases and V by 6 bases; bases with no gene match: 22. Per germline, CDR1 SQVTM and CDR2 ANQGSEA. This CDR3 contains 18 residues. CDR3 region: CSVVCPPPTGGSLYEQYF. Here the CDR3 DNA reads TGCAGCGTCGTGTGCCCGCCCCCCACAGGGGGATCACTCTACGAGCAGTACTTC.

The V gene is TRBV5-8, the J gene TRBJ2-2, with 10 nucleotides matching TRBD1. CDR1 and CDR2 from the germline V gene are SGHTS and YDEGEE. V was clipped by 8 bases and J by 4 bases; unmatched bases: 5. The CDR3 consists of 14 residues. CDR3: CASRGQGVTGELFF. For the CDR3, the DNA is TGTGCCAGTAGAGGACAGGGGGTCACCGGGGAGCTGTTTTTT.

This clone was detected only a few times. A read error may account for a junction end that differs from germline. This chain joins TRBV7-9 and TRBJ1-2; 10 bases match TRBD1. CDR3 size: 18 residues. Germline V lookup: CDR1 SEHNR, CDR2 FQNEAQ (reference sequence). The CDR3 here is CSSSLGAIDRGLHYGYTF. The CDR3 nucleotides read TGTTCCAGCAGCTTAGGTGCTATAGACAGGGGGCTCCACTATGGCTACACCTTC.

This rearrangement joins TRBV5-1 to TRBJ2-3; 15 positions agree with TRBD2. CDR1 SGHRS and CDR2 YFSETQ come from the germline V gene. The ends lost 3 bases at V and 4 bases at J; junction bases unmatched: 9. CDR3 length: 18 residues. The CDR3 DNA sequence: TGCGCCAGCAGCTCGAGACGGGGACTAGCGGGGGGCGCAGATACGCAGTATTTT. Translation gives CASSSRRGLAGGADTQYF.

V gene TRBV7-8 combines with J gene TRBJ2-7; D might be TRBD2 (5 bases). Germline assignment: CDR1 SGHVS and CDR2 FQNEAQ. The CDR3 runs 16 residues. V was pared by 0 bases and J by 2 bases, with 14 bases between. The CDR3 nucleotides read TGTGCCAGCAGCTTAGCGGGGTGGACTGGAACCTACGAGCAGTACTTC. Encoded protein: CASSLAGWTGTYEQYF.

The V gene is TRBV7-9, the J gene TRBJ2-7; TRBD1 matches at 8 bases. This CDR3 has 15 amino acids. The junction had 3 bases not matched to a gene; V was cut back by 1 base and J by 1 base. The V gene's germline CDR1 is SEHNR and CDR2 FQNEAQ (reference sequence). CDR3 nucleotide sequence: TGTGCCAGCAGCTTAGAGAGACAGGGGTCCTACGAGCAGTACTTC. This gives the protein CASSLERQGSYEQYF.

The V and J genes are TRBV7-8 and TRBJ1-1, with 8 bases that match TRBD1. The V gene end was trimmed by 5 bases and the J gene end by 2 bases; junction bases not matched to a gene: 4. CDR1 and CDR2 from the germline V gene are SGHVS and FQNEAQ. The CDR3 consists of 14 residues. The CDR3 DNA reads TGTGCCAGCAGCCCTGACAGGGGTAACACTGAAGCTTTCTTT. This codes for CASSPDRGNTEAFF.

The chain links TRBV4-1 to TRBJ1-2, with D maybe TRBD1 (5 bases). This CDR3 is built from 14 residues. CDR1 is MGHRA and CDR2 is YSYEKL in the germline V gene. V lost 2 bases to trimming and J lost 2 bases, with 9 bases between them. CDR3 coding DNA: TGCGCCAGCAGCCAAAACCAGGGAAACTATGGCTACACCTTC. As protein: CASSQNQGNYGYTF.

The chain links TRBV18 to TRBJ2-7, with D tentatively TRBD1 (6 bases). In germline, CDR1 is KGHSH, CDR2 LQKENI. Trimming cost V 4 bases and J 6 bases, with 16 bases left between them. The CDR3 totals 14 residues. The CDR3: CASSQNRDFGEQYF. Written as DNA, the CDR3 is TGTGCCAGCTCACAGAACAGGGATTTTGGCGAGCAGTACTTC. The entire variable domain, with the rest obtained from reference TRBV18 and TRBJ2-7, is as follows: NAGVMQNPRHLVRRRGQEARLRCSPMKGHSHVYWYRQLPEEGLKFMVYLQKENIIDESGMPKERFSAEFPKEGPSILRIQQVVRGDSAAYFCASSQNRDFGEQYFGPGTRLTVT.

The V call is TRBV5-1, the J call TRBJ2-1; 8 bases are a match to TRBD2. Germline-derived CDR1 and CDR2 are SGHRS and YFSETQ. The length of the CDR3 is 14 residues. V lost 3 bases and J lost 8; bases outside the gene matches: 7. CDR3 amino acids: CASSSTTSGYEQFF. The CDR3 DNA is TGCGCCAGCAGCTCTACAACTAGCGGATATGAGCAGTTCTTC. Using reference TRBV5-1 and TRBJ2-1 for the parts outside the CDR3, the full variable domain is KAGVTQTPRYLIKTRGQQVTLSCSPISGHRSVSWYQQTPGQGLQFLFEYFSETQRNKGNFPGRFSGRQFSNSRSEMNVSTLELGDSALYLCASSSTTSGYEQFFGPGTRLTVL.

The J gene is TRBJ2-7, the V gene TRBV7-2, with 8 bases aligning to TRBD1. Trimming took 6 bases from V and 1 from J; bases not matched to a gene: 8. The CDR3 sequence is 15 residues long. CDR1 is SGHTA and CDR2 is FQGNSA in the germline V gene. In DNA form, the CDR3 reads TGTGCCAGCAGGAAAGACAGGGGTGATTCCTACGAGCAGTACGTC. This encodes CASRKDRGDSYEQYV.

The rearrangement joins TRBV6-6 to TRBJ1-1, with D hard to call. From germline, CDR1 is MNHNY and CDR2 SVGAGI (reference sequence). V was pared by 0 bases and J by 0 bases, with 5 bases between. The CDR3 contains 14 residues. The CDR3 bases are TGTGCCAGCAGTTACTCACAGATGAACACTGAAGCTTTCTTT. It yields the protein CASSYSQMNTEAFF.

J is TRBJ1-2 and V is TRBV4-1; D not certain. Trimming took off 0 bases at V and 6 bases at J, with 20 bases between the two ends. The CDR3 covers 17 residues. Germline values: CDR1 MGHRA, CDR2 YSYEKL. The CDR3 sequence is CASSQDSWSTAINGYTF. The DNA for the CDR3 is TGCGCCAGCAGCCAAGATTCCTGGTCCACTGCGATAAATGGCTACACCTTC.

The genes are TRBV5-5 and TRBJ2-5; no reliable D call. The germline V and J ends were trimmed by 0 bases and 5 bases, with 11 bases remaining between them. Germline V CDR1 and CDR2: SGHKS, YYEKEE (reference sequence). The CDR3 loop spans 14 amino acids. The CDR3, as DNA: TGTGCCAGCAGCTTGGAGCCGTTGATGGAGACCCAGTACTTC. Translating it yields CASSLEPLMETQYF.

The chain links TRBV6-5 to TRBJ1-2; 8 nucleotides match TRBD1. The V gene's germline CDR1 is MNHEY and CDR2 SVGAGI. CDR3 length: 13 residues. V gave up 4 bases and J gave up 6 bases; unmatched junction bases: 4. Written as DNA, the CDR3 is TGTGCCAGCAGTTTCAGGGGGCAGGATGGCTACACCTTC. Translation: CASSFRGQDGYTF.

V is TRBV28 and J is TRBJ1-1; 12 bases agree with TRBD1. The V gene end was trimmed by 6 bases and the J gene end by 6 bases; junction bases not matched to a gene: 14. CDR1 and CDR2 (germline): MDHEN, SYDVKM. CDR3 length: 17 residues. CDR3 in amino acids: CASRTGTGGPRGAEAFF. The CDR3 DNA is TGTGCCAGCAGAACCGGGACAGGGGGCCCGAGAGGAGCTGAAGCTTTCTTT. The whole variable domain, remainder taken from reference TRBV28 and TRBJ1-1, is DVKVTQSSRYLVKRTGEKVFLECVQDMDHENMFWYRQDPGLGLRLIYFSYDVKMKEKGDIPEGYSVSREKKERFSLILESASTNQTSMYLCASRTGTGGPRGAEAFFGQGTRLTVV.

This clone was observed a single time. V and J are TRBV7-6 and TRBJ2-5; 7 positions agree with TRBD1. The CDR3 has 15 residues. Germline V CDR1 and CDR2: SGHVS, FNYEAQ. Trimming at V came to 4 bases and at J to 5 bases, leaving 10 bases not matched to a gene. In DNA, the CDR3 is TGTGCCAGCAGCTCTTGGGGCTCCAGGGGGGAGACCCAGTACTTC. Protein sequence: CASSSWGSRGETQYF.

The genes are TRBV28 and TRBJ2-7; 11 bases agree with TRBD1. The CDR3 length is 17 residues. The germline V gene encodes CDR1 MDHEN and CDR2 SYDVKM. V lost 3 bases, J lost 3 bases, and 10 bases stayed unmatched. For the CDR3, the DNA is TGTGCCAGCAGTTTCTCCCGGGGACAGGGGGAAAACTACGAGCAGTACTTC. This gives the protein CASSFSRGQGENYEQYF.

Comments on this clone: The same CDR3 is also encoded by other DNA sequences in this sample. The chain is built from TRBV11-2 and TRBJ1-4, with D possibly matching TRBD1 (5 bases). The CDR3 length is 14 residues. The germline gives CDR1 SGHAT, CDR2 FQNNGV. Trimming cost V 1 base and J 4 bases, with 7 bases left between them. CDR3 in amino acids: CASSLGQFNEKLFF. The CDR3 nucleotides read TGTGCCAGCAGCTTAGGACAGTTTAATGAAAAACTGTTTTTT.

This clone was observed a handful of times. The chain has TRBV5-1 and TRBJ2-3, with TRBD1 as a possible D gene (6 bases). V gave up 3 bases and J gave up 4 bases, with 15 bases separating them. This CDR3 comprises 15 residues. In germline, CDR1 is SGHRS, CDR2 YFSETQ. CDR3 nucleotide sequence: TGCGCCAGCAGCTCCTCTTTGACAGGCTCAGATACGCAGTATTTT. It is translated as CASSSSLTGSDTQYF. Combining the CDR3 with reference TRBV5-1 and TRBJ2-3 gives the whole variable domain KAGVTQTPRYLIKTRGQQVTLSCSPISGHRSVSWYQQTPGQGLQFLFEYFSETQRNKGNFPGRFSGRQFSNSRSEMNVSTLELGDSALYLCASSSSLTGSDTQYFGPGTRLTVL.

The chain employs TRBV19 and TRBJ1-4; the D is unclear. The V gene lost 3 bases and the J gene lost 3 bases, with 5 bases spanning the gap. Germline V gene sequence: CDR1 LNHDA, CDR2 SQIVND (reference sequence). The CDR3 has 13 amino acids. The CDR3 reads CASSITSNEKLFF. CDR3 sequence (DNA): TGTGCCAGTAGTATCACTTCTAATGAAAAACTGTTTTTT.

The rearrangement links TRBV28 to TRBJ1-1; TRBD1 matches 10 bases. Germline CDR1 and CDR2: MDHEN and SYDVKM. V lost 2 bases, J lost 4 bases, and 7 bases stayed unmatched. This CDR3 has 16 residues. The CDR3 region is CASSLMTGGGSTEAFF. CDR3 nucleotide sequence: TGTGCCAGCAGTTTAATGACAGGGGGCGGTAGCACTGAAGCTTTCTTT.

J is TRBJ1-1 and V is TRBV12-2; the table's D call, TRBD1, has no DNA check behind it. TRBV12-2 is termed a pseudogene. CDR3 length equals 16 residues. The DNA of the CDR3 is TGTGCAAGTCGCTTAGTGGGGCGACAGGGGGCGGCTGAAGCTTTCTTT. Its translation: CASRLVGRQGAAEAFF.

J is TRBJ2-5 and V is TRBV18, with a tentative D call TRBD1 (6 bases). V was trimmed by 2 bases and J by 1 base, leaving 17 bases between them. The length of the CDR3 is 17 residues. Germline CDR1 and CDR2: KGHSH and LQKENI. The CDR3 bases are TGTGCCAGCTCACCAAAGTTGGTTACAGGGTTCCAAGAGACCCAGTACTTC. It yields the protein CASSPKLVTGFQETQYF.

The chain uses TRBV5-6 and TRBJ1-1, with 7 bases fitting TRBD1. The CDR3 contains 13 residues. The V gene end was trimmed by 4 bases and the J gene end by 6 bases; junction bases not matched to a gene: 6. Germline V CDR1 and CDR2: SGHDT, YYEEEE. CDR3 nucleotides: TGTGCCAGCAGCCCAGGGACAGCCGCTGAAGCTTTCTTT. Translation gives CASSPGTAAEAFF.

The gene calls are TRBV6-5 and TRBJ2-2; D gene unclear. The V gene's germline CDR1 is MNHEY and CDR2 SVGAGI. The V gene lost 0 bases and the J gene lost 6 bases, with 5 bases spanning the gap. CDR3 length: 13 amino acids. The CDR3: CASSYSSAGELFF. DNA for the CDR3: TGTGCCAGCAGTTACTCGTCTGCCGGGGAGCTGTTTTTT.

In DNA, the CDR3 is TGTGCCAGCAGCAAAAAGCCAGGGGGACACTATAATCAGCCCCAGCATTTT. Residues: CASSKKPGGHYNQPQHF. The chain couples TRBV21-1 to TRBJ1-5; the table names TRBD1, a call not compared with the DNA. TRBV21-1 is termed a pseudogene. CDR3 size: 17 residues.

The chain joins TRBV28 to TRBJ1-1; 10 nucleotides align to TRBD1. This CDR3 spans 17 amino acids. V shed 6 bases, J shed 2 bases, and the junction held 12 bases outside the gene matches. Germline CDR1 and CDR2: MDHEN and SYDVKM. DNA of the CDR3: TGTGCCAGCAGCGAGCCGGGACAGGGGCGAGGAAACACTGAAGCTTTCTTT. Its translation is CASSEPGQGRGNTEAFF.

The chain combines TRBV20-1 with TRBJ2-7; TRBD1 is a possible D gene (6 bases). The CDR3 covers 11 residues. V was shortened by 5 bases and J by 5 bases, with 10 bases between the two germline ends. Germline CDR1 and CDR2: DFQATT and SNEGSKA (reference sequence). CDR3 region: CSAANRDEQYF. For the CDR3, the DNA is TGCAGTGCTGCCAACAGGGACGAGCAGTACTTC.